Reported below is one T cell receptor (beta chain). Its recognized antigen is unknown. No much larger clonotype is one base removed from it; base qualities were not supplied. The cohort comprised 666 healthy bone marrow donors. At the time of sampling, all cohort members were nominally healthy, though unrecorded immune exposures were likely present. The donor tested CMV seropositive, placing the donor among the roughly 270 seropositive members of the cohort. A peripheral blood sample was collected from each donor, and TCR beta sequencing was performed on peripheral blood mononuclear cells. Genomic DNA extraction from the blood cell samples was performed with the Qiagen DNeasy Blood Extraction Kit. These data are taken from a study of cytomegalovirus exposure and HLA in healthy donors (dated by TCRdb to about 2017). Background for the entire study: In an earlier analysis of several hundred of the donors, around 290 Gb of sequence data and 117 million unique TCR beta sequences from some 170 million T cells were reported. An early release covering about 600 HLA-typed donors comprised about 300 gigabases of sequencing data and around 85 million unique TCR sequences. Of the 398 genotyped donors, roughly 76% were placed in the genetic ancestry cluster associated with self-reported Caucasian donors. The study aimed to test whether cataloging public T cell receptors could reveal signatures of past pathogen exposure. The study used immunosequencing to profile the T cell repertoires of several hundred subjects and linked those repertoires to cytomegalovirus serostatus. In addition to the first cohort of several hundred subjects, a separate validation cohort of approximately 130 different subjects was used. To predict cytomegalovirus infection status, the study combined high-throughput TCR immunosequencing, statistical association of individual TCRs with disease status, and machine learning. A later analysis re-examined previously published TCR beta repertoires from roughly 650 donors and added high-resolution HLA genotyping to investigate patterns of TCR occurrence. Rather than using new phenotypic data, the later analysis identified candidate immune exposures from TCR beta sequences and from how often those sequences occurred across donors. An earlier analysis of 500 to 750 of the donors applied high-throughput TCR beta sequencing to assess whether each TCR beta V gene segment acted as functional or pseudogenic. Donor age, sex, ethnicity and CMV serostatus were collected together with the repertoire data. In a later genetic analysis, genome-wide SNP genotypes for about 55% of the roughly 670 donors were used, and that subset was treated as a discovery cohort. Every repertoire in the discovery cohort had been generated on one and the same sequencing platform. Class I and class II HLA loci were covered by the typing at four-digit resolution. Typing coverage varied by locus: roughly 629-640 donors for A, B, C, DRB1 and DQB1; around 560 for DQA1; around 570 for DPA1; 400 to 480 for DPB1. Four to six DR-DQ haplotypes were handled as single units for association and clustering, since linkage in the cohort was strong. On average, around 240,000 unique TCR beta nucleotide sequences were sequenced per donor among 398 genotyped donors of the cohort, with roughly 20% of those sequences being non-productive. Points the paper makes about the study in general: In an earlier analysis of around 600 of the donors, most TCR beta V segments appeared in productive rearrangements about 90% or about 30% of the time, broadly matching IMGT annotations. According to the authors, the approach could potentially be generalized to other disease states and immunological phenotypes. A further reported finding was that TCR beta sequences accurately predicted the HLA-A and HLA-B alleles for most subjects in the first cohort. The cohort was sequenced for TCR beta chains only, and without alpha or paired-chain data the features that could be detected were limited. In a later genetic analysis, fewer N-insertions in productive TCRs were reported among donors in an Asian-associated ancestry cluster than the 666-donor mean. In vitro tests confirmed that a few of the cytomegalovirus-associated TCR beta chains recognize cytomegalovirus antigens. The sequencing pipeline was judged likely to have produced a cluster of highly shared sequence variants as a technical artifact. A later analysis found that HLA-associated TCR beta chains were more clonally expanded and had lower generation probabilities than equally common non-associated chains. HLA typing was unavailable for some donors at each locus, so association tests used only the typed subset. Over 15 rarely observed V segments, including chromosome 9 orphons, were excluded from the earlier analysis of a few hundred of the donors because counts were too low. According to a later analysis, most CMV-associated TCR beta chains appeared to be HLA-restricted, and the HLA associations seemed to be driven largely by CMV exposure. V-gene and J-gene trimming of TCR beta chains was associated with a missense DCLRE1C variant in a later genetic analysis, and the association was replicated in an independent cohort. A later analysis found that TCR association rates varied across HLA loci, with DRB1 alleles showing the most associated TCRs and HLA-C alleles the fewest. Linkage disequilibrium might explain the correlated functional status among segregating V segments, but an unknown experimental factor could not be excluded. The presence/absence analyses assumed that sequencing depth was roughly uniform across donors, and that assumption may not be true. CMV serostatus was the only immune exposure information available for the cohort. When HLA alleles, especially DR and DQ, strongly co-occurred, TCR associations were difficult to assign to individual alleles. Across donors, most TCR sequences were observed very rarely, whereas some public TCRs were present in many individuals. A later analysis associated 16,951 TCR beta sequences with specific HLA alleles at a false discovery rate of 0.05. A total of fewer than 200 TCR beta chains were listed by the study as associated with cytomegalovirus. The classifier was reported to diagnose cytomegalovirus status with high specificity and sensitivity in both the original and validation cohorts. In a later analysis, several top co-occurrence clusters were reported to appear linked to parvovirus B19, influenza, CMV and Epstein-Barr virus.

Libraries were prepared through the immunoSEQ multiplex PCR assay. A mixture of 60 forward primers for TCR Vbeta segments and 13 reverse primers for TCR Jbeta segments was used in the multiplex PCR. The CDR3 region of rearranged TCR beta genes was amplified from genomic DNA by a multiplex PCR assay. The Illumina HiSeq System was used to sequence the amplified TCR beta libraries as 87-base-pair reads. In the source study's methods: A later analysis tallied around 87 million unique TCR beta chains across the 666 repertoires, and about 12 million of those chains were shared by two or more donors. To remove PCR and sequencing errors, raw reads were error-corrected and collapsed into unique sequences using a nearest-neighbor algorithm that merged closely related sequences. V, D and J gene segments were assigned by aligning CDR3 sequences to IMGT reference sequences. For a sequence to be retained, a match of at least six nucleotides was required to both a V gene segment and a J gene segment. A rearrangement was called productive if the CDR3 had no stop codons and remained in frame with V and J, and every other rearrangement was called non-productive. CDR3 was defined by IMGT convention, running from the second conserved V-encoded cysteine to the conserved J-encoded phenylalanine. The earlier analysis of roughly 590 of the donors excluded sequences that lacked an unambiguous match to a single V gene segment. An earlier analysis of 587 of the donors called V segments functional above 56.7% productive rearrangements and segregating when the between-donor standard deviation exceeded 5%. A statistical classification framework was built to diagnose cytomegalovirus status from the catalog of TCR beta chain sequences. V and J gene assignment, in a later analysis, came from comparing TCR nucleotide sequences with IMGT/GENE-DB human TR gene sequences. A later analysis assigned CDR3 sequences and most-parsimonious VDJ recombination scenarios with the TCRdist pipeline. In a later analysis, every TCR beta chain was defined by the combination of its CDR3 amino acid sequence and its V-gene family, and reads without a unique V-gene family were dropped. To address suspected cross-contamination and a sequencing artifact, a later analysis removed around 590 highly shared, low-generation-probability nucleotide sequences. In a later analysis, a clonal expansion index for each public chain was calculated from normalized within-repertoire ranks of inferred template counts. In a later analysis, generation probabilities were computed with a VDJ recombination model fitted to out-of-frame rearrangements, and the resulting probabilities were checked against IGoR. Hypergeometric tests were used in a later analysis to score TCR-TCR, TCR-HLA and TCR-CMV co-occurrence, with a repertoire-size bias correction applied to the TCR pairs. In a later analysis, false discovery rates were estimated by permuting HLA or CMV assignments 20 times. In a later analysis, co-occurring TCRs were grouped with DBSCAN, and TCRdist sequence similarity was added when clustering was performed within HLA-allele-positive subsets. Repertoires with fewer than 30,000 or more than 120,000 public chains, plus five repertoires with anomalous nucleotide sharing, were excluded from co-occurrence clustering. Held by TCRdb, this immuneACCESS table contains in-frame sequences only and omits some clones. Under half of the omission traces to an unresolved V gene where checked; the cause of the rest is unknown. V, J and clone size are those of that table, while D and trimming were read from the DNA. The sample table contains 150,000 to 200,000 clones; only one count was recorded for 82% of them. Over 1.2% of the sample belongs to the ten largest clones.

This clonotype originated in a girl aged 10 to 17 in good health and CMV-seropositive. Sequenced input: PBMCs.

The base sequence is TGTGCCAGCAGCGTTACCGGGACAGGGGGAGAGACCCAGTACTTC. Translated, it reads CASSVTGTGGETQYF. Recombination connected TRBV9 to TRBJ2-5; the central 11 bases match TRBD1. Via the germline V gene, CDR1 is SGDLS and CDR2 YYNGEE. Its CDR3 holds 15 amino acids, cysteine through phenylalanine. CDR3 DNA only is kept here, 45 bases in frame from base 1. V is pruned by 2 bases and J by 4 bases, leaving 4 bases of the junction without a gene match.